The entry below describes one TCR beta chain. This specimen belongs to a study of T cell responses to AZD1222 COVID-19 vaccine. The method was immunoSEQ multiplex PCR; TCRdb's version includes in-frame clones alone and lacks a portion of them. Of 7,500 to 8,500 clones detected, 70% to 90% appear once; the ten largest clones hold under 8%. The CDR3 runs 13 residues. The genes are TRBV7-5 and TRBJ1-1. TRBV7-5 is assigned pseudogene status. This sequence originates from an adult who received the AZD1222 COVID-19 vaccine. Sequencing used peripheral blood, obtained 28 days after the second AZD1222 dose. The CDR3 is CVRSLRHLAEAFF. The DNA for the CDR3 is TGTGTCAGAAGCCTAAGGCATCTTGCTGAAGCTTTCTTT.